These T cell receptor beta chains were read from a single sample in a study of T cell responses to AZD1222 COVID-19 vaccine. The assay was immunoSEQ multiplex PCR, and TCRdb's table has in-frame clones only and misses some. The table records around 130,000 clones, 88% of them present only once. The material sequenced was peripheral blood, taken 28 days after the second AZD1222 dose. Source of these receptors: an adult who received the AZD1222 COVID-19 vaccine. CDR3s include the opening cysteine and the closing phenylalanine or tryptophan. D genes are given only for firm matches.

>.|TRBJ2-1|TRBV9
CASSVEAPAWHNEQFF
TGTGCCAGCAGCGTAGAAGCCCCCGCCTGGCACAATGAGCAGTTCTTC
>TRBD2|TRBJ2-7|TRBV7-7
CASSPTLPAGRSLGEQYF
TGTGCTAGCAGCCCTACTCTTCCAGCGGGAAGATCACTGGGGGAGCAGTACTTC
>.|TRBJ2-7|TRBV6-5
CASSYSDVSEQYF
TGTGCCAGCAGTTACTCAGACGTTTCCGAGCAGTACTTC
>TRBD2|TRBJ2-7|TRBV6-2/TRBV6-3
CASSSLPTGTSEYEQYF
TGTGCCAGCAGCAGCCTCCCAACCGGGACTAGCGAATACGAGCAGTACTTC
>.|TRBJ2-1|TRBV27
CASSHGPGSSYNEQFF
TGTGCCAGCAGTCATGGGCCAGGGAGCTCCTACAATGAGCAGTTCTTC
>TRBD1|TRBJ1-1|TRBV27
CASHPWTGGDRWGTEAFF
TGTGCCAGCCACCCCTGGACAGGGGGTGATCGATGGGGCACTGAAGCTTTCTTT
>.|TRBJ2-1|TRBV19
CASSIVLAGGNEQFF
TGTGCCAGTAGTATAGTCTTGGCGGGTGGGAATGAGCAGTTCTTC
>.|TRBJ2-7|TRBV28
CASTSVILDSYEQYF
TGTGCCAGCACCTCGGTAATCCTCGACTCCTACGAGCAGTACTTC
>.|TRBJ2-7|TRBV29-1
CSVGRMSAEQYF
TGCAGCGTTGGGAGGATGTCGGCCGAGCAGTACTTC
>TRBD2|TRBJ2-7|TRBV10-1
CASSEGLAGSYEQYF
TGCGCCAGCAGTGAGGGGCTAGCGGGATCCTACGAGCAGTACTTC
>.|TRBJ1-6|TRBV6-5
CASTLGGSDNSPLHF
TGTGCCAGCACCCTAGGAGGGAGCGATAATTCACCCCTCCACTTT
>.|TRBJ1-2|TRBV7-9
CATHRAGLSGYTF
TGTGCCACCCACAGGGCAGGATTATCTGGCTACACCTTC